This T cell receptor (beta chain) was identified during a study of blood T cell repertoires in COVID-19. Study background: Samples representing acute and convalescent COVID-19 were sourced from the United States, Italy and Spain. The analysed material was cDNA or gDNA that came from T cells, B-cell-depleted T cells, or PBMCs.

Only a few counts were recorded for this clone. V was pared by 7 bases and J by 6 bases, with 8 bases of the junction left unmatched. The CDR3 sequence is 14 residues long. The germline V gene has CDR1 MNHEY and CDR2 SVGAGI. As originally analysed: From reference gene primer amplification, estimates of nucleated cell counts were derived. TCRdb's table, derived via immunoSEQ multiplex PCR, lists solely in-frame clones and lacks some. That table furnishes V, J and clone size, whereas the DNA furnished D and trimming. The sample records about 130,000 clones, roughly 90% being singletons. The origin of this receptor is a man between 45 and 60 years old with active COVID-19. Material for sequencing was peripheral blood. The chain joins TRBV6-5 to TRBJ2-1, with TRBD2 matching 8 bases. CDR3 region: CASNGGGTANEQFF. For the CDR3, the DNA is TGTGCCAGCAACGGCGGGGGGACCGCCAATGAGCAGTTCTTC.